This T cell receptor beta chain was identified in a study of shared clonotypes between healthy human individuals. Study results and caveats: In contrast to clonotypes shared by all four donors, non-shared clonotypes had lower generation probabilities. Limitation of the genetic and exposure-history diversity represented came from the few donors. The sampled material consisted only of blood, and tissue repertoires are likely to differ. Estimated richness values were generally larger in naive subsets than in memory subsets.

A word on this clone: Its antigen is still unknown.

The protocol was immunoSEQ multiplex PCR, while the TCRdb copy is restricted to in-frame clones and leaves out a portion. This table has roughly 760,000 clones, over 65% appearing once. The CDR3 sequence is 15 residues long. Germline V CDR1 and CDR2: LGHNA, YNFKEQ. The trim removed 1 base at V and 6 bases at J, leaving 5 bases unmatched. The rearrangement joins TRBV4-2 to TRBJ2-7; TRBD2 agrees at 11 bases. This receptor was identified in a young woman in good health. Sequenced: memory CD4+ T cells sorted from blood. Subset described: CD45RA-negative fraction. The CDR3 here is CASSQVLAGGREQYF. For the CDR3, the DNA is TGTGCCAGCAGCCAAGTGCTAGCGGGAGGTCGCGAGCAGTACTTC.